One sample yielded the 22 T cell receptor beta chains listed below, sequenced in a study of blood T cell repertoires in COVID-19. Sequencing was performed with immunoSEQ multiplex PCR; in TCRdb, only in-frame clones are kept and a portion is missing. Counted here are about 170,000 clones, around four fifths occurring once; the ten biggest clones make up around 10%. Sequencing used peripheral blood. The origin of the receptors is a woman of 80 years or more with active or convalescent COVID-19.

This clone was seen just once. The gene calls are TRBV6-6 and TRBJ2-7; maybe TRBD1 (6 bases). This CDR3 is 15 amino acids long. Germline assignment: CDR1 MNHNY and CDR2 SVGAGI (reference sequence). V lost 0 bases to trimming and J lost 5 bases, with 14 bases between them. CDR3 loop: CASSYSGRRQDEQYF. The CDR3 nucleotides read TGTGCCAGCAGTTACTCGGGACGGAGACAGGACGAGCAGTACTTC.

The DNA of the CDR3 is TGTGCCAGCAAGGAGGGTCACTCTGGAAACACCATATATTTT. Its protein is CASKEGHSGNTIYF. The chain is built from TRBV6-5 and TRBJ1-3; D gene ambiguous. Germline V gene sequence: CDR1 MNHEY, CDR2 SVGAGI. There are 14 residues in the CDR3. The germline V and J ends were trimmed by 7 bases and 0 bases, with 10 bases remaining between them.

This chain joins TRBV19 and TRBJ1-2, with 8 bases matching TRBD1. The ends lost 5 bases at V and 4 bases at J; junction bases unmatched: 9. The CDR3 loop spans 15 amino acids. Germline CDR1 and CDR2: LNHDA and SQIVND (reference sequence). Here the CDR3 reads CASSPGTGFFYGYTF. The CDR3 DNA sequence: TGTGCCAGTAGTCCCGGGACAGGCTTTTTCTATGGCTACACCTTC.

This clone has more than one count but fewer than ten. The chain couples TRBV7-2 to TRBJ2-3; D unresolved. CDR3 size: 12 residues. Germline V lookup: CDR1 SGHTA, CDR2 FQGNSA. V was trimmed by 4 bases and J by 2 bases, leaving 4 bases between them. The CDR3 DNA is TGTGCCAGCAGCTCATTCACAGATACGCAGTATTTT. It specifies CASSSFTDTQYF.

This chain uses TRBV6-1 with TRBJ1-3; the match to TRBD1 covers 9 bases. The CDR3 length is 16 residues. After removal of 1 base from V and 4 bases from J, the junction contained 5 bases not matched to a gene. The V gene's germline CDR1 is MNHNS and CDR2 SASEGT. CDR3 nucleotides: TGTGCCAGCAGTGAAGGGACAGGGGTATCCGGAAACACCATATATTTT. Its protein is CASSEGTGVSGNTIYF.

In its sample, this clone was seen a few times. The chain carries TRBV7-9 and TRBJ2-1; TRBD2 aligns across 8 bases. Germline assignment: CDR1 SEHNR and CDR2 FQNEAQ (reference sequence). The CDR3 has 14 residues. The trim removed 6 bases at V and 4 bases at J, leaving 5 bases unmatched. In DNA, the CDR3 is TGTGCCAGCAGAATGGGACTAGGATACAATGAGCAGTTCTTC. This encodes CASRMGLGYNEQFF.

This sequence joins TRBV3-1 (or the pseudogene TRBV3-2) and TRBJ2-7; TRBD1 matches 9 bases. Germline values: CDR1 LGHDT, CDR2 YNNKEL (reference sequence). CDR3 size: 14 residues. V lost 4 bases to trimming and J lost 4 bases; unmatched junction nucleotides: 5. CDR3 sequence: CASSPWDREYEQYF. DNA of the CDR3: TGTGCCAGCAGCCCCTGGGACAGGGAATACGAGCAGTACTTC.

CDR3 region: CSVEDLASRGYGYTF. As DNA, the CDR3 is TGCAGCGTTGAAGATCTTGCCTCCCGCGGCTATGGCTACACCTTC. This chain joins TRBV29-1 and TRBJ1-2; the D is unclear. Germline-derived CDR1 and CDR2 are SQVTM and ANQGSEA. Deletions cut 0 bases from V and 4 bases from J, with 15 bases between. The CDR3 has 15 amino acids.

V gene TRBV7-2 combines with J gene TRBJ2-1; 12 bases are a match to TRBD1. Germline trimming cut 3 bases from V and 8 bases from J; bases unmatched to any gene: 5. The CDR3 is made up of 15 amino acids. Germline V gene lookup returns CDR1 SGHTA and CDR2 FQGNSA. The CDR3 DNA reads TGTGCCAGCAGCTTGGGCGGGACAGGGGGCGATGAGCAGTTCTTC. Translated, it gives CASSLGGTGGDEQFF.

This chain connects TRBV6-4 to TRBJ2-1, with a weak D call TRBD1 (5 bases). CDR3 length: 14 residues. V shed 2 bases and J shed 3 bases, with 8 bases lying between them. Germline CDR1 reads MRHNA; CDR2 reads SNTAGT. CDR3 loop: CASSDGQHYNEQFF. In nucleotides, the CDR3 is TGTGCCAGCAGTGACGGACAACACTACAATGAGCAGTTCTTC.

The J gene is TRBJ1-2, the V gene TRBV6-5; D is possibly TRBD1 (5 bases). The ends were cut back, 2 bases at V and 2 bases at J, with 6 bases in the middle. Germline-derived CDR1 and CDR2 are MNHEY and SVGAGI. The CDR3 totals 13 residues. The CDR3 DNA follows: TGTGCCAGCAGTTACGGGGGGAACTATGGCTACACCTTC. Residues: CASSYGGNYGYTF.

The rearrangement links TRBV5-1 to TRBJ1-6, with 8 bases aligning to TRBD1. The CDR3 has 15 residues. Per the germline V gene, CDR1 is SGHRS and CDR2 is YFSETQ. V lost 1 base, J lost 7 bases, and 4 bases stayed unmatched. The CDR3 nucleotides read TGCGCCAGCAGCTTGTCGGGACAGGAAAATTCACCCCTCCACTTT. Translation gives CASSLSGQENSPLHF.

The chain combines TRBV7-9 with TRBJ2-7, with 8 bases matching TRBD1. Germline V lookup: CDR1 SEHNR, CDR2 FQNEAQ (reference sequence). J gave up 6 bases and V 5 bases, and 9 bases lay outside the gene matches. This CDR3 has 14 amino acids. The CDR3: CASSTGQGQAEQYF. In nucleotides, the CDR3 is TGTGCCAGCAGCACAGGACAGGGACAGGCCGAGCAGTACTTC.

This chain connects TRBV7-9 to TRBJ2-3; 8 bases match TRBD2. In germline, CDR1 is SEHNR, CDR2 FQNEAQ (reference sequence). The CDR3 covers 15 residues. After removal of 4 bases from V and 5 bases from J, the junction contained 8 bases not matched to a gene. CDR3 loop: CASSSRGGLKDTQYF. DNA of the CDR3: TGTGCCAGCAGCTCTCGGGGGGGCTTGAAAGATACGCAGTATTTT.

As to this clone: The same CDR3 also results from other DNA sequences found in this sample. The chain combines TRBV12-3 or TRBV12-4 with TRBJ1-5; no firm D call. Trimming removed 6 bases from V and 2 bases from J, with 8 bases in between. This CDR3 spans 13 amino acids. The chain's CDR3 is CASSRGGNQPQHF. The CDR3 coding sequence is TGTGCCAGCAGCCGGGGTGGCAATCAGCCCCAGCATTTT.

The table lists this clone with a count of one. The genes are TRBV7-9 and TRBJ1-2; 7 positions agree with TRBD1. The CDR3 runs 14 residues. V lost 4 bases to trimming and J lost 9 bases; unmatched junction nucleotides: 11. The V gene's germline CDR1 is SEHNR and CDR2 FQNEAQ (reference sequence). The CDR3 sequence is CASSSSTGPIRYTF. CDR3 DNA sequence: TGTGCCAGCAGCTCCTCGACAGGGCCTATTCGCTACACCTTC.

The chain uses TRBV19 and TRBJ1-3; D remains ambiguous. Trimming pared 2 bases from V and 0 bases from J, leaving 11 bases between. CDR3 length: 16 residues. Germline V gene sequence: CDR1 LNHDA, CDR2 SQIVND (reference sequence). The CDR3 nucleotides are TGTGCCAGTAGTATAAAGTGGGCGACCTCTGGAAACACCATATATTTT. It yields the protein CASSIKWATSGNTIYF.

The chain employs TRBV21-1 and TRBJ2-2; the table's D call of TRBD2 was not tested on the DNA. TRBV21-1 is a pseudogene segment. CDR3 length: 14 residues. The CDR3 region has the DNA TGTGCCAGCAGCGTCGTGGGAGGCACCGGGGAGCTGTTTTTT. Protein: CASSVVGGTGELFF.

J is TRBJ2-7 and V is TRBV6-1; 8 bases fit TRBD1. CDR1 is MNHNS, CDR2 SASEGT, per germline. The CDR3 length is 14 residues. The junction had 2 bases not matched to a gene; V was cut back by 1 base and J by 3 bases. The CDR3 sequence: CASSEEDRVYEQYF. CDR3 in DNA: TGTGCCAGCAGTGAAGAGGACAGGGTCTACGAGCAGTACTTC.

The count of this clone is one. This sequence joins TRBV7-3 and TRBJ2-1; perhaps TRBD2 as D (7 bases). The CDR3 sequence is 14 residues long. CDR1 is SGHTA and CDR2 is FQGTGA in the germline V gene. V was clipped by 2 bases and J by 10 bases, with 15 bases between them. The CDR3: CASSLGGGPEEQFF. The CDR3 coding sequence is TGTGCCAGCAGCTTAGGCGGGGGCCCGGAGGAGCAGTTCTTC.

V and J are TRBV7-2 and TRBJ2-3; 11 bases are a match to TRBD2. The CDR3 totals 16 residues. CDR1 is SGHTA, CDR2 FQGNSA, per germline. Trimming took 5 bases from V and 3 from J; bases not matched to a gene: 7. DNA of the CDR3: TGTGCCAGCAGCCTTAGCGGGGGGGCCGGAACAGATACGCAGTATTTT. It encodes CASSLSGGAGTDTQYF.

This chain links TRBV4-1 with TRBJ2-1; tentatively, D is TRBD1 (6 bases). Germline V gives CDR1 MGHRA, CDR2 YSYEKL. V was pared by 4 bases and J by 7 bases, with 14 bases between. The CDR3 has 14 amino acids. The CDR3 sequence: CASSPAQGWNEQFF. CDR3 nucleotide sequence: TGCGCCAGCAGCCCGGCACAGGGATGGAATGAGCAGTTCTTC.